The following is a TCR beta chain sequence with its context. The sample belongs to a study of blood T cell repertoires in COVID-19. Across the whole study: Both acute and convalescent COVID-19 samples were obtained from the United States, Italy and Spain. The cDNA or gDNA used as material had been derived from T cells, B-cell-depleted T cells, or PBMCs.

As processed by the authors: Estimates of nucleated cell counts were drawn from the amplification of reference gene primers. This table comes from immunoSEQ multiplex PCR, and its TCRdb copy is limited to in-frame clones, with some not included. The DNA was the basis for D and trimming; V, J and clone size are from that table. The sample lists roughly 280,000 clones, around 84% occurring once. Germline CDR1 and CDR2: SQVTM and ANQGSEA. The V gene end was trimmed by 6 bases and the J gene end by 6 bases; junction bases not matched to a gene: 5. The CDR3 consists of 13 residues. The TCR sequence derives from an older woman with COVID-19, enrolled during active disease. V is TRBV29-1 and J is TRBJ2-5; 12 bases line up with TRBD2. The material sequenced was peripheral blood. The CDR3: CSVGTSGLQTQYF. CDR3 sequence (DNA): TGCAGCGTCGGGACTAGCGGGTTGCAGACCCAGTACTTC.